This T cell receptor beta chain was retrieved from a study of blood T cells in healthy people across ages. Study as a whole: In model experiments, template switching was able to capture about one barcoded beta molecule for every two T cells that were present. Study results and limitations: Any changes in expanded clonotypes were possibly confounded, as donor CMV status remained unknown.

Next came a second PCR, run for about 7 to 12 cycles, which used a sample-barcoded 5' primer along with a J-beta primer mix. TCRdb called the 5' RACE reads again in MiXCR, with one record for every CDR3 protein. The sample carries some 790,000 distinct CDR3 sequences, 25% to 30% recorded once. From germline, CDR1 is SNHLY and CDR2 FYNNEI. CDR3 length equals 15 residues. As concerns this clonotype: No antigen is known for it. One end of the junction is discordant with germline, which a read error may explain.

The TCR was taken from a woman over 75 in good health. Sequenced: blood. J is TRBJ1-5 and V is TRBV2; the D gene is possibly TRBD1 (6 bases). Here the CDR3 reads CTSSEERGGNQPQHF. The CDR3, as DNA: TGTACCAGCAGTGAGGAGAGGGGGGGCAATCAGCCCCAGCATTTT. Using reference TRBV2 and TRBJ1-5 for the parts outside the CDR3, the full variable domain is EPEVTQTPSHQVTQMGQEVILRCVPISNHLYFYWYRQILGQKVEFLVSFYNNEISEKSEIFDDQFSVERPDGSNFTLKIRSTKLEDSAMYFCTSSEERGGNQPQHFGDGTRLSIL.